This T cell receptor (beta chain) was sequenced in a study of vaccination and CD4 T cells after COVID-19. Study observations and caveats: Convalescent patients saw a median around 83% of their reactive clones show up only after vaccination.

Deletions cut 5 bases from V and 5 bases from J, with 14 bases between. CDR3 length equals 14 residues. Points on this clonotype: Its target is unknown.

Cultured CD4+ T-cell DNA underwent Oncomine TCR Beta short-read sequencing. Genomic DNA was taken out of cultured CD4+ T cells by extraction. MiXCR, run by TCRdb on the PCR reads, gives a single entry per CDR3 protein. The sample gives some 20,000 distinct CDR3 sequences, about 45% of which show up once; over 11% is in the top ten. Noted treatment: approximately nine-day PBMC culture with coronavirus spike peptide pools or control peptides (ViraFEST assay). ViraFEST used peptide pools to expand antigen-specific T cells and subsequently sequenced their TCRs. PCR tests turned positive between March and December 2020, before US Alpha, Beta and Delta variants.

The gene calls are TRBV12-3 or TRBV12-4 and TRBJ2-3, with a weak D call TRBD2 (6 bases). The sequence derives from a human donor who had recovered from COVID-19. Sequencing used CD4+ T cells from blood, cultured in vitro. CDR3 sequence: CASSPRGWEDTQYF. The DNA of the CDR3 is TGTGCCAGCAGTCCCCGGGGGTGGGAAGATACGCAGTATTTT.